This T cell receptor (beta chain) was observed in a study of T-cell memory formation after mild COVID-19 (dated by TCRdb to about 2021). The study in broad terms: TCR sequence clusters from the two donors were found to be largely donor specific. Two young, previously healthy adult volunteers made up the cohort, one male and one female. T-cell clones expanding and contracting after mild COVID-19 in two donors were tracked by longitudinal TCRalpha and TCRbeta repertoire sequencing.

Sequencing took place on an Illumina NovaSeq 6000. TCRalpha and TCRbeta cDNA libraries were constructed by 5'RACE with constant-segment primers, with sample barcodes and unique molecular identifiers being introduced. RNA was extracted from every sample with Trizol reagent. The libraries were amplified in two PCR steps, and the second step added a second sample barcode and Illumina TruSeq adapters. Sequencing of libraries was performed on an Illumina NovaSeq with 2 x 150 bp paired-end reads. Regarding the original processing steps: The reads were demultiplexed and collapsed into UMI-guided consensus sequences using migec v1.2.7. With mixcr v2.1.11, UMI consensuses were aligned to TRA and TRB V and J templates and assembled into clonotypes. Expanded or contracted clonotypes were those called significant by both edgeR and NoisET, with noise models trained on biological replicates. For edgeR calls, a false discovery rate-adjusted p below 0.01 and a log2 fold-change threshold of 1 were applied. As an exploratory analysis of dynamics, max-normalized trajectories of the 1000 most abundant clonotypes were examined with PCA combined with hierarchical clustering. Separately sequenced CD4+ and CD8+ repertoires were used to assign the CD4 or CD8 phenotype of responding clones. TCRdb reworked the public reads: Q25 trimming with fastp, MiXCR clone assembly, productive beta chains retained. Each entry merges the rows of one CDR3 protein and shows their most common DNA and genes. These V and J calls are TCRdb output, not the study's own analysis. The sample table contains about 50,000 distinct CDR3 sequences; only one count was recorded for about 7% of them. Approximately 1.5% of the sample belongs to the ten largest clones.

Overall study outcomes, separate from this receptor: Clones that contracted from day 15 to 85 showed balanced CD4/CD8 phenotypes, whereas a second wave of clones that expanded from day 15 to 37 leaned towards CD4+. Contracting CD4+ clones turned up mainly in the CM and EM memory subsets, whereas EMRA was where CD8+ clones were enriched. Some responding clones were found in pre-infection memory, which suggests that pre-existing cross-reactive memory T cells took part in the SARS-CoV-2 response. SARS-CoV-2 specificity was not confirmed for the second-wave clones peaking on day 37. The study included only a couple of mild cases, and larger cohorts that include severe cases with pre-infection samples were judged to be necessary.

The germline V gene provides CDR1 SGHRS and CDR2 YFSETQ. Trimmed from V: 3 bases; trimmed from J: 5 bases; junction bases lacking a gene match: 3. From the cysteine up to the phenylalanine, the CDR3 has a length of 14 residues. The kept DNA is CDR3 alone, 42 bases in frame from the first base. Turning to this clonotype: The clone's antigen remains unknown. Per-base quality was not reported, and no clone a single base away is much larger than it.

Ficoll-Paque density gradient centrifugation was used to isolate PBMCs. The TCR comes from a man aged 18 to 29 who had mild COVID-19 (a few samples of this study predate the infection). The sample titles of this study are shuffled in the database, so cell type and time point are left out; the donor was told from shared clones. Sequencing input: PBMCs or a T cell subset sorted from them (not recorded which). Here the chain combines TRBV5-1 and TRBJ1-1; 11 middle bases align to TRBD1. This receptor has the CDR3 CASSWTGGETEAFF. The DNA sequence is given as TGCGCCAGCAGCTGGACAGGGGGCGAGACTGAAGCTTTCTTT.